The 12 T cell receptor beta chains given below trace back to one sample, sequenced in a study of cytomegalovirus exposure and HLA in healthy donors. The PCR employed 60 Vbeta primers together with 13 Jbeta primers. TCRdb keeps only in-frame clones here, not all; method: immunoSEQ multiplex PCR. There are about 130,000 clones in the sample; 83% occur only once, and about 3.9% lies in the top ten. Sequenced: PBMCs. The receptors were gathered from a woman aged 35 to 49 in good health and CMV-seropositive.

V usage is TRBV4-3 and J usage is TRBJ1-5; 9 bases align to TRBD1. V was pared by 2 bases and J by 5 bases, with 7 bases of the junction left unmatched. This CDR3 is built from 16 residues. CDR1 and CDR2 (germline): LGHNA, YSLEER. CDR3 loop: CASSQYLGQGHQPQHF. In nucleotides, the CDR3 is TGCGCCAGCAGCCAATATTTGGGACAGGGTCATCAGCCCCAGCATTTT.

V and J are TRBV7-9 and TRBJ1-1; D gene ambiguous. The CDR3 runs 10 residues. V gave up 11 bases and J gave up 10 bases, with 14 bases separating them. Germline V lookup: CDR1 SEHNR, CDR2 FQNEAQ (reference sequence). The CDR3 DNA is TGTGCCCAAGGGCGGGAGGCAGCTTTCTTT. Its translation is CAQGREAAFF.

The chain joins TRBV20-1 to TRBJ1-1, with D unclear. The CDR3 spans 11 residues. Trimming left V 3 bases short and J 4 bases short, with 6 bases between. Per germline, CDR1 DFQATT and CDR2 SNEGSKA (reference sequence). CDR3 DNA sequence: TGCAGTGCTAGTTTCGGCACTGAAGCTTTCTTT. Its protein product is CSASFGTEAFF.

This sequence joins TRBV27 and TRBJ2-2; maybe TRBD1 (5 bases). V was cut by 7 bases and J by 5 bases, with 20 bases left in between. The CDR3 length is 16 residues. The V gene's germline CDR1 is MNHEY and CDR2 SMNVEV (reference sequence). The CDR3 is CASTTSGRVGTGELFF. CDR3 coding DNA: TGTGCCAGCACAACCTCGGGCAGGGTCGGTACCGGGGAGCTGTTTTTT.

This chain connects TRBV7-9 to TRBJ1-6; D is possibly TRBD1 (5 bases). V lost 5 bases and J 7 bases, leaving 9 bases between the germline ends. CDR1 and CDR2 (germline): SEHNR, FQNEAQ (reference sequence). The CDR3 has 13 residues. CDR3 DNA sequence: TGTGCCAGCAGCCCTCAGGGAAATTCACCCCTCCACTTT. This sequence encodes CASSPQGNSPLHF. Full variable domain (rest looked up from reference TRBV7-9 and TRBJ1-6): DTGVSQNPRHKITKRGQNVTFRCDPISEHNRLYWYRQTLGQGPEFLTYFQNEAQLEKSRLLSDRFSAERPKGSFSTLEIQRTEQGDSAMYLCASSPQGNSPLHFGNGTRLTVT.

This clone was counted at least ten times. V and J are TRBV4-3 and TRBJ2-1; TRBD2 matches 12 bases. Losses at the gene ends were 1 base for V and 7 bases for J; bases not matched to a gene: 8. The CDR3 totals 17 residues. Germline V gene sequence: CDR1 LGHNA, CDR2 YSLEER. CDR3 in DNA: TGCGCCAGCAGCCAAGCAATACCCGGGACTAGCGGGAATGAGCAGTTCTTC. Translated: CASSQAIPGTSGNEQFF.

The gene calls are TRBV5-8 and TRBJ2-7; TRBD2 matches 13 bases. The CDR3 runs to 17 residues. With V trimmed by 3 bases and J by 1 base, 7 bases remained unmatched. From germline, CDR1 is SGHTS and CDR2 YDEGEE. CDR3 loop: CASSSGLAGVVSYEQYF. CDR3 bases: TGTGCCAGCAGCTCTGGACTAGCGGGAGTAGTTTCCTACGAGCAGTACTTC.

This chain uses TRBV9 with TRBJ1-3, with D unclear. The germline CDR1 and CDR2 sequences are SGDLS and YYNGEE. This CDR3 contains 16 residues. Trimming shortened V by 0 bases and J by 0 bases, and 10 bases separated the two germline ends. This CDR3 reads CASSVGVRVSGNTIYF. The CDR3 nucleotides are TGTGCCAGCAGCGTAGGGGTGAGGGTCTCTGGAAACACCATATATTTT. Full variable domain (remainder filled in from reference TRBV9 and TRBJ1-3): DSGVTQTPKHLITATGQRVTLRCSPRSGDLSVYWYQQSLDQGLQFLIQYYNGEERAKGNILERFSAQQFPDLHSELNLSSLELGDSALYFCASSVGVRVSGNTIYFGEGSWLTVV.

The chain combines TRBV11-3 with TRBJ2-1; TRBD2 is a possible D gene (6 bases). The ends were cut back, 5 bases at V and 2 bases at J, with 13 bases in the middle. Germline CDR1 reads SGHNT; CDR2 reads YENEEA. This CDR3 contains 15 residues. This CDR3 reads CASSPSGSPYNEQFF. CDR3 nucleotide sequence: TGTGCCAGCAGCCCAAGCGGGTCACCCTACAATGAGCAGTTCTTC.

V gene TRBV7-2 combines with J gene TRBJ1-1, with D maybe TRBD1 (6 bases). The CDR3 loop spans 12 amino acids. Per germline, CDR1 SGHTA and CDR2 FQGNSA. Deletions cut 7 bases from V and 1 base from J, with 7 bases between. In nucleotides, the CDR3 is TGTGCCAGCACGGACAGGAACACTGAAGCTTTCTTT. Translation: CASTDRNTEAFF.

The CDR3 region has the DNA TGCGCCAGCAGCCAAGAGGCAGGTTTGGCCTACGAGCAGTACTTC. This sequence encodes CASSQEAGLAYEQYF. The chain employs TRBV4-3 and TRBJ2-7; D gene ambiguous. V gave up 0 bases and J gave up 2 bases, with 11 bases separating them. The CDR3 is 15 amino acids. Germline values: CDR1 LGHNA, CDR2 YSLEER.

This clone was counted only a few times. The rearrangement uses TRBV5-6 and TRBJ2-7, with a weak D call TRBD2 (6 bases). V shed 2 bases and J shed 2 bases, with 11 bases lying between them. Per the germline V gene, CDR1 is SGHDT and CDR2 is YYEEEE. The CDR3 is 14 residues long. The CDR3 DNA is TGTGCCAGCAGCTTCCCGGGACTTGCCTACGAGCAGTACTTC. This codes for CASSFPGLAYEQYF.